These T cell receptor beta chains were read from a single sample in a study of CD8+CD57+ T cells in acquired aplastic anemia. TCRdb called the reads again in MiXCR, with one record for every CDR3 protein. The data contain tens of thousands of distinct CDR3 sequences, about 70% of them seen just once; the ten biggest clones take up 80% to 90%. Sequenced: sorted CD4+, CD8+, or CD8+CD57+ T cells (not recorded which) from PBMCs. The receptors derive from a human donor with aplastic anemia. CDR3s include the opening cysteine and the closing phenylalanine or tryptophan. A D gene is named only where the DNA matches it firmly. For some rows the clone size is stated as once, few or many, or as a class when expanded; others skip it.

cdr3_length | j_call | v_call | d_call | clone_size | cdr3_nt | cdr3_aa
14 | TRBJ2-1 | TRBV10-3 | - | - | TGTGCCATCAGTGAGAATTCCAGGGTCAATGAGCAGTTCTTC | CAISENSRVNEQFF
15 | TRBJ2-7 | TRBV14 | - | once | TGTGCCAGCAGCCAAGACTGGCAGTTCCCCTACGAGCAGTACTTC | CASSQDWQFPYEQYF
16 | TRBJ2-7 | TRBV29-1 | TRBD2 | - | TGCAGCGTTGAAACTCCCAAGCGGGGGAGCGCCTACGAGCAGTACTTC | CSVETPKRGSAYEQYF
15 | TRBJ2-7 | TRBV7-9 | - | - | TGTGCCAGCAGCTTTAGAAACCACGGAGAGGTTGTGCAGTACTTC | CASSFRNHGEVVQYF
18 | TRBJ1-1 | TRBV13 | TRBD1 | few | TGTGCCAGCAGCTTAGTGGGGGGACAGGGGGCCAGGGTCACTGAAGCTTTCTTT | CASSLVGGQGARVTEAFF
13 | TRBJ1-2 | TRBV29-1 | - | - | TGCAGCGTTAGGGTAGGGTTAACAGGAGGCTACACCTTC | CSVRVGLTGGYTF
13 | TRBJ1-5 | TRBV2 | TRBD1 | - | TGTGCCAGCATGAAGGGACAGGGGCAGCCCCAGCATTTT | CASMKGQGQPQHF
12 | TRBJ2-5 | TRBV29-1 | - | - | TGCAGCGTTGATGGCTACTTAAGGACCCAGTACTTC | CSVDGYLRTQYF
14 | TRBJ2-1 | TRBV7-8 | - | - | TGTGCCAGCAGTAGAGGGGCCAACATATTGGAGCAGTTCTTC | CASSRGANILEQFF
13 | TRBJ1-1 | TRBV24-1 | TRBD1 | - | TGTGCCACCAGTGATCGGACAGGGGTGGGAGCTTTCTTT | CATSDRTGVGAFF
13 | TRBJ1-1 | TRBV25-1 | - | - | TGTGCCAGCAGGAGAGGGCCGGTCACTGAAGCTTTCTTT | CASRRGPVTEAFF
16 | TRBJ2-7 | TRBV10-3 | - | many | TGTGCCATCAGTGAGGGGCCGGGACAATCAGGCTACGAGCAGTACTTC | CAISEGPGQSGYEQYF
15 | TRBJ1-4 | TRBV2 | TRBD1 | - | TGTGCCAGCAGTCCTTGGACAGGCAATAATGAAAAACTGTTTTTT | CASSPWTGNNEKLFF
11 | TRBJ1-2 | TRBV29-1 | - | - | TGCAGCGCAATGGGGGCAGATGGCTACACCTTC | CSAMGADGYTF
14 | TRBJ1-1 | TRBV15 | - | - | TGTGCCACCAGCAGACCCTCAGAGTACACTGAAGCTTTCTTT | CATSRPSEYTEAFF
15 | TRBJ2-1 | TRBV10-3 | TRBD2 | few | TGTGCCATCAGTACCGGGACTAGCGGATACAATGAGCAGTTCTTC | CAISTGTSGYNEQFF
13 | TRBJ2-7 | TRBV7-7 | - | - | TGTGCTAGCAGCCCCCTCGGGATCCACGAGCAGTACTTC | CASSPLGIHEQYF
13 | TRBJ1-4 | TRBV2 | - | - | TGTGCCAGCAGCTGGGACGTTTCCGAAAAACTGTTTTTT | CASSWDVSEKLFF
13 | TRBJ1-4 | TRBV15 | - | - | TGTGCCACCGGGGGGGCGCCCGGTGAAAAACTGTTTTTT | CATGGAPGEKLFF
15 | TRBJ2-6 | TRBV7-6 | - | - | TGTGCCAGCAGCCTTTCGGTTTCTGGGGCCAACGTCCTGACTTTC | CASSLSVSGANVLTF
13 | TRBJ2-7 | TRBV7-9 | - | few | TGTGCCAGCAGCTTAACATACTCCTACGAGCAGTACTTC | CASSLTYSYEQYF
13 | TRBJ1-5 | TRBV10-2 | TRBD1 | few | TGCGCCAGCTCGGGACAGGGCGCTCAGCCCCAGCATTTT | CASSGQGAQPQHF
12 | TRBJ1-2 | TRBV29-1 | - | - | TGCAGCGTACGAAGCCAGGGCTTTGGCTACACCTTC | CSVRSQGFGYTF
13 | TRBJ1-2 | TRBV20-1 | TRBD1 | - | TGCAGTGCTACCCGGGACAGGGGGCATGGCTACACCTTC | CSATRDRGHGYTF
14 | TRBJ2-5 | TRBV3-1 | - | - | TGTGCCAGCAGCCAATGGTCGGTCCAAGAGACCCAGTACTTC | CASSQWSVQETQYF
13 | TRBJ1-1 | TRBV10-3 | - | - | TGTGCCATCAGTGAGTCGAGGCGTTCTGAAGCTTTCTTT | CAISESRRSEAFF
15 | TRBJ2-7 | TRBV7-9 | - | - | TGTGCCAGCAGCTGGGCGGGGGCAGGGTCCTACGAGCAGTACTTC | CASSWAGAGSYEQYF
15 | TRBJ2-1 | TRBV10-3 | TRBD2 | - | TGTGCCATCAGCGCAGTTGGCGGGAGCTCGGGTGAGCAGTTCTTC | CAISAVGGSSGEQFF
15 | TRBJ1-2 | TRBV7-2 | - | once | TGTGCCAGCAGCTTGACCGTTCATACCGATTATGGCTACACCTTC | CASSLTVHTDYGYTF
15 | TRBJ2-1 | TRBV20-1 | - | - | TGCAGTGCTAGCAGCCTCATGCACAGGGCGAATGAGCAGTTCTTC | CSASSLMHRANEQFF
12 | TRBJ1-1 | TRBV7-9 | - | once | TGTGCCAGCAGCCGAGGCCCCACTGGAGCTTTCTTT | CASSRGPTGAFF
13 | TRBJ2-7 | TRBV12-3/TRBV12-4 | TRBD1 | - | TGTGCCAGCAGCCCCGGGACAGCCTCCGGGCAGTACTTC | CASSPGTASGQYF
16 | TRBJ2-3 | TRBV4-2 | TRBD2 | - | TGTGCCAGTAGTATAGGGGGTAGCGGGGGAGATCGAACGCAGTATTTT | CASSIGGSGGDRTQYF
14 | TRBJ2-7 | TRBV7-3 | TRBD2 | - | TGTGCCAGCAGCTTTGAGCGGGGACCCTACGAGCAGTACTTC | CASSFERGPYEQYF
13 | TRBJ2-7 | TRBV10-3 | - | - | TGTGCCATCAGTGAGTCTGCCCTCTACGAGCAGTACTTC | CAISESALYEQYF
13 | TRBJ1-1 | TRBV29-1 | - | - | TGCAGCGGAGGCCAGGGGTGGTACACTGAAGCTTTCTTT | CSGGQGWYTEAFF
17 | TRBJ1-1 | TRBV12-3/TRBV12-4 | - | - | TGTGCCAGCCGCAACCGCACAAATATACTAGGGTACACTGAAGCTTTCTTT | CASRNRTNILGYTEAFF
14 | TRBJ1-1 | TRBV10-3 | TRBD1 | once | TGTGCCATCAAAGCCGGGACAGGGAACACTGAAGCTTTCTTT | CAIKAGTGNTEAFF
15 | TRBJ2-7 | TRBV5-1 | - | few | TGCGCCAGCAGCCAGGGACACTTGGGCACCTACGAGCAGTACTTC | CASSQGHLGTYEQYF
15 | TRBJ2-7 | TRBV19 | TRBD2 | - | TGTGCCAGTAGTCCCGAGCGGGGGAATCCCTACGAGCAGTACTTC | CASSPERGNPYEQYF
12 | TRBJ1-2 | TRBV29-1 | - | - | TGCAGCGTTCCGGCTTTTCCTTATGGCTACACCTTC | CSVPAFPYGYTF
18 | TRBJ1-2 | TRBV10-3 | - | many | TGTGCCATCAGTGCGATACAGAGGACAGAGCAAAGTAACTATGGCTACACCTTC | CAISAIQRTEQSNYGYTF
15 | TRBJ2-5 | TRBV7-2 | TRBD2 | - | TGTGCCAGCAGCTTAGGTCCTAGCGGGGGTGAGACCCAGTACTTC | CASSLGPSGGETQYF
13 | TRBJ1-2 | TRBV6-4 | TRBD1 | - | TGTGCCAGCAGTGAACAGGGGTCCTATGGCTACACCTTC | CASSEQGSYGYTF
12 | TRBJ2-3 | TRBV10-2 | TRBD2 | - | TGCGCCAGCCGACTAGCGGTAGATACGCAGTATTTT | CASRLAVDTQYF
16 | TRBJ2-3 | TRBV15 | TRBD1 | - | TGTGCCACCAGCAGAGGTTCGGACAGGGGCACAGATACGCAGTATTTT | CATSRGSDRGTDTQYF
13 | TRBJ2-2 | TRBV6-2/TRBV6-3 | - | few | TGTGCCAGCAGTTATGCGGCCACCGGGGAGCTGTTTTTT | CASSYAATGELFF
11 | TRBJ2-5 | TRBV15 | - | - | TGTGCCACCGAGGGATATGAGACCCAGTACTTC | CATEGYETQYF
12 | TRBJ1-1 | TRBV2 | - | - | TGTGCCAGCAGTGCCGCAGGGGCTGAAGCTTTCTTT | CASSAAGAEAFF
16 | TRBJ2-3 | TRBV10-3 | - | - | TGTGCCATCAGTGAGTCCGTTGTACGCTGGACGGATACGCGGTATTTT | CAISESVVRWTDTRYF
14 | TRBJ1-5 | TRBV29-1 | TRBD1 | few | TGCAGCGTCGCTCAGGGGGGAGTTAATCAGCCCCAGCATTTT | CSVAQGGVNQPQHF
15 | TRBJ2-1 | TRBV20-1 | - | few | TGCAGTGCTAGACCCGAAGGGGCCCTCTACAATGAGCAGTTCTTC | CSARPEGALYNEQFF
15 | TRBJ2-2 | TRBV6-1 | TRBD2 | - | TGTGCCAGCAGTGATGGCGGGAGTGGAGACGGGGAGCTGTTTTTT | CASSDGGSGDGELFF